The entry that follows covers one T cell receptor beta chain sequence. The antigen remains undetermined. This entry is derived from a study of esophageal squamous cell carcinoma under preoperative chemotherapy. Study-level points and caveats: After paclitaxel-nedaplatin, abundant clones were more likely to contract than amplify.

TCRdb analysed the PCR reads with MiXCR anew, one entry per CDR3 protein. The sample consists of around 9,800 distinct CDR3 sequences, around 63% of them appearing once. Time point defined: after preoperative PTX-NDP chemotherapy. Trimming shortened V by 1 base and J by 11 bases, and 14 bases separated the two germline ends. Germline assignment: CDR1 MNHNS and CDR2 SASEGT. This CDR3 region has 13 residues. This sequence joins TRBV6-1 and TRBJ2-5, with D tentatively TRBD1 (5 bases). Sampling was carried out from a patient given preoperative chemotherapy. The source is a human donor with esophageal squamous cell carcinoma. The donor label of this sample is uncertain. As DNA, the CDR3 is TGTGCCAGCAGTGAAGGACAGTTAAATGAGCAGTACTTC. Translated, it gives CASSEGQLNEQYF.